Shown below are 28 T cell receptor beta chains from a single sample sequenced in a study of cytomegalovirus exposure and HLA in healthy donors. 13 Jbeta primers and 60 Vbeta primers were used for the PCR. The table came from immunoSEQ multiplex PCR; TCRdb's copy has only in-frame clones and leaves some out. Seen here are more than 150,000 clones, about 85% observed once, and the top ten hold more than 2%. Sequencing used PBMCs. The source of these receptors is a woman under 30 in good health and CMV-seronegative.

The rearrangement joins TRBV20-1 to TRBJ2-5; D unclear. This CDR3 contains 11 residues. Trimming removed 4 bases at V and 4 bases at J, with 7 bases between. The germline V gene encodes CDR1 DFQATT and CDR2 SNEGSKA (reference sequence). The CDR3 spells CSATWAETQYF. CDR3 nucleotide sequence: TGCAGTGCTACGTGGGCAGAGACCCAGTACTTC.

The chain recombines TRBV28 with TRBJ2-5, with D possibly matching TRBD2 (6 bases). Germline values: CDR1 MDHEN, CDR2 SYDVKM. CDR3 length equals 13 residues. Trimming removed 11 bases at V and 5 bases at J, with 18 bases between. CDR3 coding DNA: TGTGCCCCCGGCGCGGGGACCGGGGAGACCCAGTACTTC. It specifies CAPGAGTGETQYF.

Only a few counts were recorded for this clone. J is TRBJ2-2 and V is TRBV28, with 8 bases aligning to TRBD1. This CDR3 has 18 amino acids. The germline gives CDR1 MDHEN, CDR2 SYDVKM. After removal of 4 bases from V and 1 base from J, the junction contained 11 bases not matched to a gene. CDR3 nucleotide sequence: TGTGCCAGCAGTTCCGCCTCAGGGGGCGGATTGAACACCGGGGAGCTGTTTTTT. Translating gives CASSSASGGGLNTGELFF.

This clone is a singleton in its sample. The chain is built from TRBV5-1 and TRBJ2-5; 7 nucleotides align to TRBD1. Unmatched junction bases numbered 10, after V lost 4 bases and J lost 4 bases. CDR3 length: 15 residues. Per the germline V gene, CDR1 is SGHRS and CDR2 is YFSETQ. The CDR3 is CASSEGAAFTETQYF. The CDR3 DNA follows: TGCGCCAGCAGCGAGGGGGCAGCTTTTACAGAGACCCAGTACTTC.

The chain has TRBV6-4 and TRBJ1-2; TRBD1 matches 10 bases. The length of the CDR3 is 20 residues. V shed 8 bases, J shed 5 bases, and the junction held 26 bases outside the gene matches. Germline assignment: CDR1 MRHNA and CDR2 SNTAGT. CDR3 protein: CASGGRFDGTGEIKRYGYTF. CDR3 sequence (DNA): TGTGCCAGCGGAGGTCGGTTCGACGGGACAGGGGAAATAAAAAGGTATGGCTACACCTTC.

J is TRBJ1-1 and V is TRBV7-2; D is perhaps TRBD1 (6 bases). This CDR3 has 15 amino acids. V gave up 2 bases and J gave up 5 bases, with 15 bases separating them. The germline V gene encodes CDR1 SGHTA and CDR2 FQGNSA. CDR3 nucleotide sequence: TGTGCCAGCAGCTTACCACAGGGTCCGAGGACTGAAGCTTTCTTT. Residues: CASSLPQGPRTEAFF.

V gene TRBV4-1 combines with J gene TRBJ2-4, with D uncertain. With 4 bases removed from V and 0 bases from J, the gap between germline ends came to 16 bases. CDR3 length: 17 residues. Germline V gene lookup returns CDR1 MGHRA and CDR2 YSYEKL. CDR3 loop: CASSPTPDPLAKNIQYF. In DNA form, the CDR3 reads TGCGCCAGCAGCCCGACTCCCGATCCTTTAGCCAAAAACATTCAGTACTTC.

This chain joins TRBV12-2 and TRBJ2-6; the table's D call, TRBD2, was not checked against the DNA. TRBV12-2 is marked as a pseudogene. This CDR3 has 18 residues. CDR3 protein: CASRVGTSGNSGANVLTF. The CDR3 region has the DNA TGTGCAAGTCGCGTCGGGACTAGCGGAAACTCTGGGGCCAACGTCCTGACTTTC.

The chain links TRBV7-8 to TRBJ1-1; perhaps TRBD1 as D (5 bases). The CDR3 extends over 14 amino acids. The V and J ends lost 3 bases and 3 bases respectively, with 11 bases between them. Germline-derived CDR1 and CDR2 are SGHVS and FQNEAQ. The chain's CDR3 is CASSFLGQDTEAFF. The CDR3 nucleotides read TGTGCCAGCAGCTTCCTAGGACAAGACACTGAAGCTTTCTTT.

The chain joins TRBV5-6 to TRBJ1-4, with D unresolved. The V end was cut by 1 base, the J end by 7 bases, with 11 bases between. CDR3 length equals 14 residues. Germline values: CDR1 SGHDT, CDR2 YYEEEE. CDR3 loop: CASSLWSSGEKLFF. As DNA, the CDR3 is TGTGCCAGCAGCTTGTGGAGCTCTGGTGAAAAACTGTTTTTT.

J is TRBJ2-1 and V is TRBV4-3; TRBD2 matches 8 bases. J gave up 0 bases and V 0 bases, and 7 bases lay outside the gene matches. Germline V gives CDR1 LGHNA, CDR2 YSLEER. The CDR3 consists of 18 residues. For the CDR3, the DNA is TGCGCCAGCAGCCAAGATCTGGTAGCGGGACACTCCTACAATGAGCAGTTCTTC. Protein sequence: CASSQDLVAGHSYNEQFF.

The J gene is TRBJ2-6, the V gene TRBV6-5, with TRBD1 as a possible D gene (5 bases). The CDR3 is made up of 15 amino acids. The V end lost 0 bases, the J end lost 2 bases, and 5 bases lay between the germline ends. CDR1 is MNHEY, CDR2 SVGAGI, per germline. The CDR3: CASSYSGPGANVLTF. DNA of the CDR3: TGTGCCAGCAGTTACTCGGGGCCTGGGGCCAACGTCCTGACTTTC.

This clone was seen only once. Here the CDR3 DNA reads TGTGCCAGCAGCTTAGACGGGGGGGGGACAGATACGCAGTATTTT. Translated, it gives CASSLDGGGTDTQYF. The chain recombines TRBV11-2 with TRBJ2-3; 8 nucleotides agree with TRBD2. Per the germline V gene, CDR1 is SGHAT and CDR2 is FQNNGV. After removal of 0 bases from V and 3 bases from J, the junction contained 2 bases not matched to a gene. The CDR3 covers 15 residues.

CDR3 loop: CASSLVEASEQYF. As DNA, the CDR3 is TGTGCCAGCAGCTTAGTAGAGGCCAGCGAGCAGTACTTC. V and J are TRBV7-2 and TRBJ2-5; D remains unclear. TRBJ2-7 matches the DNA end more closely, so the J call is doubtful. The CDR3 totals 13 residues. The germline gives CDR1 SGHTA, CDR2 FQGNSA.

V gene TRBV2 combines with J gene TRBJ2-2; TRBD1 matches 7 bases. The V gene end was trimmed by 7 bases and the J gene end by 7 bases; junction bases not matched to a gene: 3. CDR1 and CDR2 from the germline V gene are SNHLY and FYNNEI. The CDR3 has 12 residues. The CDR3 sequence: CASTRDSGELFF. The CDR3 DNA follows: TGTGCCAGCACTCGGGACAGCGGGGAGCTGTTTTTT. Based on the CDR3 plus reference TRBV2 and TRBJ2-2, the full variable domain is EPEVTQTPSHQVTQMGQEVILRCVPISNHLYFYWYRQILGQKVEFLVSFYNNEISEKSEIFDDQFSVERPDGSNFTLKIRSTKLEDSAMYFCASTRDSGELFFGEGSRLTVL.

The V and J genes are TRBV4-2 and TRBJ1-2, with D unclear. This CDR3 spans 15 amino acids. Trimming cost V 0 bases and J 4 bases, with 12 bases left between them. Germline-derived CDR1 and CDR2 are LGHNA and YNFKEQ. The CDR3 region has the DNA TGTGCCAGCAGCCAAGATCGGGTGGGTTCCTATGGCTACACCTTC. Protein sequence: CASSQDRVGSYGYTF.

Comments on this clone: Mismatch with germline at one junction end may stem from a read error. The chain links TRBV14 to TRBJ2-6; 8 nucleotides line up with TRBD1. Germline CDR1 SGHDN, CDR2 FVKESK. The CDR3 is made up of 15 amino acids. The CDR3: CASSSGGAGTNVLTF. For the CDR3, the DNA is TGTGCCAGCAGCTCAGGGGGCGCTGGGACCAACGTCCTGACTTTC.

Only one count was recorded for this clone. The chain couples TRBV4-2 to TRBJ1-2, with 7 bases aligning to TRBD1. V trimming: 4 bases; J trimming: 8 bases; junction bases outside the gene matches: 10. Germline lookup yields CDR1 LGHNA and CDR2 YNFKEQ. The CDR3 extends over 14 amino acids. CDR3 region: CASSRPRDSRGYTF. In nucleotides, the CDR3 is TGTGCCAGCAGCCGACCCCGGGACAGCCGCGGCTACACCTTC.

The chain joins TRBV7-3 to TRBJ2-3; TRBD2 aligns across 7 bases. Germline assignment: CDR1 SGHTA and CDR2 FQGTGA. CDR3 size: 14 residues. Trimming removed 5 bases from V and 2 bases from J; junction bases left unmatched: 4. The chain's CDR3 is CASSPGTNTDTQYF. Here the CDR3 DNA reads TGTGCCAGCAGCCCGGGGACTAACACAGATACGCAGTATTTT. The full variable domain, with the rest looked up from reference TRBV7-3 and TRBJ2-3, is GAGVSQTPSNKVTEKGKYVELRCDPISGHTALYWYRQSLGQGPEFLIYFQGTGAADDSGLPNDRFFAVRPEGSVSTLKIQRTERGDSAVYLCASSPGTNTDTQYFGPGTRLTVL.

The sample holds one count of this clone. This chain links TRBV7-2 with TRBJ2-7; the match to TRBD1 covers 7 bases. The CDR3 is 15 amino acids. J was trimmed by 2 bases and V by 1 base; bases with no gene match: 5. Per the germline V gene, CDR1 is SGHTA and CDR2 is FQGNSA. In nucleotides, the CDR3 is TGTGCCAGCAGCTTAGACAGGGGCCATGCCTACGAGCAGTACTTC. It codes for CASSLDRGHAYEQYF.

The chain carries TRBV7-2 and TRBJ2-5; 13 positions agree with TRBD2. Germline V gene data show CDR1 as SGHTA and CDR2 as FQGNSA. The CDR3 runs 17 residues. The V segment lost 5 bases and the J segment 5 bases; nucleotides outside the gene matches: 11. CDR3 bases: TGTGCCAGCAGCCCGGGGACTAGCGGGGCACGGGGGGAGACCCAGTACTTC. It encodes CASSPGTSGARGETQYF.

V is TRBV30 and J is TRBJ2-7; possibly TRBD1 for D (5 bases). The V and J ends lost 5 bases and 0 bases respectively, with 17 bases between them. Germline V lookup: CDR1 GTSNPN, CDR2 SVGIG (reference sequence). This CDR3 comprises 15 residues. Here the CDR3 DNA reads TGTGCCTGGGGAAAAGGGGCGACGGTCTCCTACGAGCAGTACTTC. Translating it yields CAWGKGATVSYEQYF.

A remark on this clone: Its ends do not fully match the called genes, so a read error is possible. J is TRBJ1-4 and V is TRBV6-5; possibly TRBD1 for D (6 bases). Per the germline V gene, CDR1 is MNHEY and CDR2 is SVGAGI. The CDR3 has 15 amino acids. The CDR3 nucleotides are TGTGTCAGCAGTTATGGGGGCTCACAAACCGAAAAACTGTTTTTT. This sequence encodes CVSSYGGSQTEKLFF.

V gene TRBV29-1 combines with J gene TRBJ2-7, with 7 positions matching TRBD2. The CDR3 length is 13 residues. The germline V gene has CDR1 SQVTM and CDR2 ANQGSEA. The V and J ends lost 4 bases and 7 bases, in that order; junction bases with no gene match: 10. The DNA for the CDR3 is TGCAGCGTTGCGGGACGGGGGGTATCGGAGCAGTACTTC. Amino acid sequence: CSVAGRGVSEQYF.

The chain combines TRBV11-2 with TRBJ1-2; possible D gene TRBD1, 6 bases. This CDR3 region has 17 residues. From germline, CDR1 is SGHAT and CDR2 FQNNGV. The V and J ends lost 1 base and 3 bases respectively, with 18 bases between them. This chain's CDR3 is CASSLAGRKTGDYGYTF. For the CDR3, the DNA is TGTGCCAGCAGCTTAGCGGGGCGAAAGACAGGAGACTATGGCTACACCTTC.

The chain's CDR3 is CASRGGYNEQFF. The CDR3 nucleotides are TGTGCCAGCAGGGGAGGGTACAATGAGCAGTTCTTC. The chain links TRBV28 to TRBJ2-1; 7 bases align to TRBD2. The CDR3 runs to 12 residues. Germline loops: CDR1 MDHEN, CDR2 SYDVKM. V was pared by 6 bases and J by 4 bases, with 0 bases of the junction left unmatched.

The chain employs TRBV30 and TRBJ2-3, with D perhaps TRBD2 (6 bases). The CDR3 contains 17 residues. V was cut by 1 base and J by 5 bases, with 22 bases left in between. Germline values: CDR1 GTSNPN, CDR2 SVGIG (reference sequence). In nucleotides, the CDR3 is TGTGCCTGGAGTGCGGTAATTTTTAGCGGCGCCCGAGATACGCAGTATTTT. It translates to CAWSAVIFSGARDTQYF.

This clone was seen more than once but under ten times. The V gene is TRBV13, the J gene TRBJ2-1; 9 bases match TRBD2. With 4 bases clipped from V and 2 bases from J, the junction kept 9 bases outside the gene matches. Germline V lookup: CDR1 PRHDT, CDR2 FYEKMQ (reference sequence). CDR3 length: 17 residues. The CDR3 sequence is CASSSDLRTSAYNEQFF. CDR3 DNA sequence: TGTGCCAGCAGCTCTGACCTTCGGACTAGCGCCTACAATGAGCAGTTCTTC. Full variable domain (missing parts from reference TRBV13 and TRBJ2-1): AAGVIQSPRHLIKEKRETATLKCYPIPRHDTVYWYQQGPGQDPQFLISFYEKMQSDKGSIPDRFSAQQFSDYHSELNMSSLELGDSALYFCASSSDLRTSAYNEQFFGPGTRLTVL.